The table lists the clone carrying this TCR beta chain with a few counts. Its matching antigen is unknown. This record belongs to a study of human T cells and chemical hapten exposure. Study information: After 6 days, upper back 0.01% DPC patch tests were scored. Findings of the study overall: With DPC sensitization, TCRs exceeding 1 in 1000 frequency showed no change. The immune response of these alopecia patients might not match healthy individuals'.

TCRdb ran MiXCR on the RACE reads and lists one entry per CDR3 protein. The table includes a few hundred thousand distinct CDR3 sequences, about 9.4% detected once. Time point indicated: pre-sensitization, week 0. Treatment noted: therapeutic diphenylcyclopropenone sensitization with weekly scalp DPC. The receptor's source is a woman aged 40 to 55 with alopecia areata. Some clones in this sample may be carry-over from other donors' samples. The specimen comprised whole blood, sampled in connection with sensitization to the hapten diphenylcyclopropenone (DPC).

The CDR3 region is CASSLSRRGGPPNTGELFF. For the CDR3, the DNA is TGTGCCAGCAGTCTAAGTCGCAGGGGCGGCCCCCCGAACACCGGGGAGCTGTTTTTT. The rearrangement uses TRBV12-3 or TRBV12-4 and TRBJ2-2; D possibly corresponds to TRBD1 (6 bases). Trimming left V 5 bases short and J 0 bases short, with 22 bases between. The CDR3 is 19 residues long.